The TCR beta chain under discussion was sequenced for a study of shared clonotypes between healthy human individuals. Study in general: Each donor contributed plates that comprised three CD4 naive, three CD4 memory, two CD8 naive and one CD8 memory.

The donors were adults (healthy and HIV-negative) with no recent acute infections or vaccinations. A CD45RA+ naive subset and a CD45RA-negative memory subset were split from CD4+ cells. When replicate PCRs were run on sorted subsets, they used approximately 0.2 ug DNA, about 30,000 T cell genomes. Profiling relied on immunoSEQ multiplex PCR, and the TCRdb table lists in-frame clones only, not all of them. The repertoire includes approximately 2,300,000 clones, approximately 90% of them detected once, and 0.37% sits in the top ten. The sequenced sample consisted of naive CD4+ T cells from PBMCs. Documented subset: CD45RA+ positively selected. The sequence was collected from a young man in good health. Some clones in this sample may be carry-over from other donors' samples.

CDR3 in amino acids: CASSLLAGAYGYTF. CDR3 in DNA: TGTGCCAGCAGCTTATTGGCAGGAGCCTATGGCTACACCTTC. J is TRBJ1-2 and V is TRBV7-9; D gene uncertain. Trimming removed 2 bases from V and 4 bases from J, with 11 bases in between. The CDR3 spans 14 residues. Germline CDR1 reads SEHNR; CDR2 reads FQNEAQ (reference sequence).